What follows is one T cell receptor (beta chain) and its context. What it recognizes is unknown. This entry belongs to a study of long-term antiretroviral therapy in people with HIV. Overall study results and limits: Absence of data on ART adherence, viral resistance or therapy changes was noted.

Germline-derived CDR1 and CDR2 are SGHRS and YFSETQ. Trimming cost V 7 bases and J 5 bases, with 21 bases left between them. The CDR3 totals 15 residues. A v3.0 immunoSEQ assay was performed at survey level. TCRdb's table, derived via immunoSEQ multiplex PCR, lists solely in-frame clones and lacks some. Here the sample spans about 27,000 clones, around 84% being singletons. The material sequenced was unsorted PBMCs, taken 2.3 years after starting antiretroviral therapy. The chain uses TRBV5-1 and TRBJ1-1; perhaps TRBD1 as D (6 bases). The receptor was isolated from a man in his forties with HIV. The CDR3 is CASSGRGGAGTEAFF. Written as DNA, the CDR3 is TGCGCCAGCTCCGGGCGGGGGGGGGCCGGTACTGAAGCTTTCTTT.